This is a list of T cell receptor beta chains from one sample in a study of T cells in Graves' hyperthyroidism and ophthalmopathy. TCRdb itself ran the multiplex PCR reads through MiXCR, one entry per CDR3 protein. The sample carries about 420,000 distinct CDR3 sequences, roughly 14% recorded once. The sample taken for sequencing was blood. These receptors originate from a woman aged 18-29 years with Graves' hyperthyroidism. The CDR3 runs from the conserved cysteine through the conserved F or W. D genes are given only for firm matches. Clone size appears in some rows only: once, few, many, or a class for an expanded clone.

CASSLVFGEPQHF	TGTGCCAGCAGCTTAGTTTTCGGGGAGCCCCAGCATTTT	TRBV7-2	.	.	TRBJ1-5
CASSHRQRTETQYF	TGCGCCAGCAGCCATAGACAGAGAACAGAGACCCAGTACTTC	TRBV7-9	.	.	TRBJ2-5
CASSSSPFYEQYF	TGTGCCAGCAGCTCCTCCCCGTTCTACGAGCAGTACTTC	TRBV7-9	many	.	TRBJ2-7
CASSQKLAGGIHEQFF	TGTGCCAGCAGTCAGAAACTAGCGGGAGGTATACATGAGCAGTTCTTC	TRBV28	.	TRBD2	TRBJ2-1
CASSRARSRTSTDTQYF	TGTGCCAGCAGCCGCGCTAGAAGCAGAACTAGCACAGATACGCAGTATTTT	TRBV12-3/TRBV12-4	.	.	TRBJ2-3
CATTSRAGGELFF	TGCGCCACGACGTCCAGGGCCGGCGGGGAGCTGTTTTTT	TRBV10-2	few	.	TRBJ2-2
CASSRQNYNEQFF	TGTGCCAGCAGCCGACAGAATTACAATGAGCAGTTCTTC	TRBV7-3	many	.	TRBJ2-1
CASSPGQRGGYTF	TGTGCCAGCAGCCCAGGACAAAGGGGCGGCTACACCTTC	TRBV7-2	many	.	TRBJ1-2
CSAIRGRGDSEAFF	TGCAGTGCCATCAGGGGGCGCGGGGACAGTGAAGCTTTCTTT	TRBV20-1	many	TRBD1	TRBJ1-1
CASSLGLAGTSTDTQYF	TGTGCCAGCAGCTTAGGACTAGCGGGCACTAGCACAGATACGCAGTATTTT	TRBV7-6	many	TRBD2	TRBJ2-3
CASGGDREPSMNTEAFF	TGTGCCAGTGGGGGGGACAGGGAACCCTCCATGAACACTGAAGCTTTCTTT	TRBV19	many	TRBD1	TRBJ1-1
CASSQVPGAGGELFF	TGTGCCAGCAGCCAAGTCCCGGGGGCGGGCGGGGAGCTGTTTTTT	TRBV3-1	.	.	TRBJ2-2
CASSEVPSGGAYEQYF	TGTGCCAGCAGTGAAGTCCCTAGCGGGGGGGCCTACGAGCAGTACTTC	TRBV6-1	.	TRBD2	TRBJ2-7
CASKGPSSGSIDEQYF	TGTGCCAGCAAAGGCCCGTCTAGCGGGAGTATCGACGAGCAGTACTTC	TRBV6-1	.	TRBD2	TRBJ2-7
CASSNSRQGEQYF	TGTGCCAGCAGCAATTCCCGACAGGGCGAGCAGTACTTC	TRBV9	.	TRBD1	TRBJ2-7
CASSSRTSTREQYF	TGTGCCAGCAGTTCCCGGACTAGTACACGCGAGCAGTACTTC	TRBV27	.	TRBD2	TRBJ2-7
CASSAHRETYGYTF	TGTGCCAGCAGTGCCCACAGAGAGACTTATGGCTACACCTTC	TRBV2	many	.	TRBJ1-2
CASGQDRGSSEQYF	TGTGCCAGCGGTCAGGACAGGGGATCGAGTGAGCAGTACTTC	TRBV12-3/TRBV12-4	.	TRBD1	TRBJ2-7
CATSSRGAGEQYF	TGTGCCACCAGCAGCAGGGGCGCGGGGGAGCAGTACTTC	TRBV15	few	.	TRBJ2-7
CATHADNSPLHF	TGTGCCACACACGCGGATAATTCACCCCTCCACTTT	TRBV6-1	many	.	TRBJ1-6
CASRGPGEAAYEQYF	TGTGCCAGCAGGGGTCCGGGGGAGGCGGCGTACGAGCAGTACTTC	TRBV7-9	many	.	TRBJ2-7
CASSALAGVAYEQYF	TGTGCCAGCAGCGCTCTAGCGGGAGTCGCCTACGAGCAGTACTTC	TRBV9	.	TRBD2	TRBJ2-7
CASSVNGGARGEQFF	TGTGCCAGCAGCGTAAACGGGGGGGCTAGGGGTGAGCAGTTCTTC	TRBV9	.	TRBD2	TRBJ2-1
CASSHPSGPRDNEQFF	TGTGCCAGCAGTCACCCTAGCGGACCCCGAGACAATGAGCAGTTCTTC	TRBV5-8	few	TRBD2	TRBJ2-1
CASFSAEGGTQYF	TGTGCCAGCTTTTCGGCCGAGGGTGGGACCCAGTACTTC	TRBV12-3/TRBV12-4	many	.	TRBJ2-5
CASRTSSPYEQYF	TGTGCCAGCAGGACTAGTTCCCCTTACGAGCAGTACTTC	TRBV28	.	.	TRBJ2-7
CASPGRNTEAFF	TGTGCCAGCCCGGGCCGAAACACTGAAGCTTTCTTT	TRBV2	many	.	TRBJ1-1
CASSPGGLAGINEQFF	TGTGCCAGCTCACCCGGGGGACTAGCGGGAATTAATGAGCAGTTCTTC	TRBV18	many	TRBD2	TRBJ2-1